This section outlines one T cell receptor (beta chain) sequence together with its context. As handled by the study authors: It was from reference gene primer amplification that nucleated cell counts were estimated. Only in-frame clones appear in the TCRdb table, and some are missing; sequencing was by immunoSEQ multiplex PCR. V, J and clone size are taken as reported in that table, and D and trimming were inferred from the DNA itself. Seen here are approximately 250,000 clones, about 88% observed once, and the top ten hold 3.5% to 4%. The sample belongs to a study of blood T cell repertoires in COVID-19. Study context: COVID-19 samples collected from the United States, Italy and Spain covered acute and convalescent phases. From T cells, B-cell-depleted T cells, or PBMCs came the material, which was cDNA or gDNA.

Germline CDR1 is SGHRS and CDR2 is YFSETQ. V lost 0 bases, J lost 10 bases, and 6 bases stayed unmatched. This CDR3 region has 15 residues. The sequence came from a man aged 18-30 years with active or convalescent COVID-19. The material sequenced was peripheral blood. V usage is TRBV5-1 and J usage is TRBJ2-1; 11 nucleotides align to TRBD2. CDR3 amino acids: CASSLGTSGSGEQFF. The DNA of the CDR3 is TGCGCCAGCAGCTTGGGTACTAGCGGGAGTGGGGAGCAGTTCTTC. Supplemented by reference TRBV5-1 and TRBJ2-1, the full variable domain reads KAGVTQTPRYLIKTRGQQVTLSCSPISGHRSVSWYQQTPGQGLQFLFEYFSETQRNKGNFPGRFSGRQFSNSRSEMNVSTLELGDSALYLCASSLGTSGSGEQFFGPGTRLTVL.